This TCR beta chain was documented in a study of blood T cell repertoires in COVID-19. Whole-study context: Nucleic acid was either cDNA or gDNA, and it came from T cells, B-cell-depleted T cells, or PBMCs.

Cohorts were determined from participant-reported clinical history. Clones were sequenced by immunoSEQ multiplex PCR, and TCRdb holds only the in-frame ones, with some missing. The sample lists about 310,000 clones, around 90% occurring once. CDR1 SNHLY and CDR2 FYNNEI come from the germline V gene. The CDR3 covers 15 residues. The J segment lost 5 bases and the V segment lost 8 bases, leaving 8 bases of the junction unmatched. V usage is TRBV2 and J usage is TRBJ2-1; 11 bases agree with TRBD2. This TCR derives from a woman between 18 and 30 years old with acute COVID-19. The sample consisted of PBMCs or T cells enriched from blood (not recorded which). Written as DNA, the CDR3 is TGTGCCAGCCAGAACCTAGCGGGAGGAAACAATGAGCAGTTCTTC. Its translation: CASQNLAGGNNEQFF.